Following are 3 T cell receptor beta chains from one sample sequenced in a study of blood T cell repertoires in COVID-19. Repertoires were generated with immunoSEQ multiplex PCR, while TCRdb's copy carries only in-frame clones and drops some. The sample holds 350,000 to 550,000 clones, roughly 89% seen once. Sequences were obtained from peripheral blood. Receptors originate from a woman in her 30s with acute or convalescent COVID-19.

The V call is TRBV19, the J call TRBJ2-3; D call uncertain. Germline loops: CDR1 LNHDA, CDR2 SQIVND (reference sequence). V was pared by 8 bases and J by 0 bases, with 9 bases between. The length of the CDR3 is 13 residues. This chain's CDR3 is CASAPQSTDTQYF. In nucleotides, the CDR3 is TGTGCCAGTGCTCCCCAGAGCACAGATACGCAGTATTTT.

The V call is TRBV28, the J call TRBJ2-7; 9 positions match TRBD1. The length of the CDR3 is 15 residues. Germline V gene lookup returns CDR1 MDHEN and CDR2 SYDVKM. V lost 4 bases and J lost 3; bases outside the gene matches: 7. The CDR3 DNA reads TGTGCCAGCAGTTCCTCCGGGACAGGGATCTACGAGCAGTACTTC. This translates into CASSSSGTGIYEQYF.

This chain joins TRBV6-6 and TRBJ2-3, with D uncertain. V shed 6 bases and J shed 4 bases, with 14 bases lying between them. Germline values: CDR1 MNHNY, CDR2 SVGAGI (reference sequence). This CDR3 spans 14 amino acids. The CDR3 coding sequence is TGTGCCAGCAGAACGAGTGGTACCGCAGATACGCAGTATTTT. Its protein product is CASRTSGTADTQYF.